The rows below give T cell receptor beta chains drawn from one sample of a study of blood T cell repertoires in COVID-19. Measured with immunoSEQ multiplex PCR; TCRdb has only the in-frame clones, and not every one. In the table there are about 230,000 clones, 80% to 90% of which are singletons. Sequencing was carried out using peripheral blood. Source of these receptors: a woman aged 40 to 50 who had recovered from COVID-19. The CDR3 runs from the conserved cysteine through the conserved F or W. Part of the rows lack a size; the others show once, few, many or a class for expanded clones.

V gene: TRBV30
clone size: -
CDR3 protein: CAFHRGINTEAFF

V gene: TRBV19
clone size: -
CDR3 protein: CASSPGGAAAEAFF

V gene: TRBV18
clone size: once
CDR3 protein: CASSPPGGAMDTEAFF

V gene: TRBV5-1
clone size: -
CDR3 protein: CASRGTTQETQYF

V gene: TRBV5-5
clone size: -
CDR3 protein: CASSPLGGGEGVQETQYF

V gene: TRBV6-5
clone size: -
CDR3 protein: CASSYSPGVGEKLFF

V gene: TRBV5-4
clone size: -
CDR3 protein: CASSLPGINTGELFF

V gene: TRBV29-1
clone size: -
CDR3 protein: CSATKTSGGYTF

V gene: TRBV7-7
clone size: once
CDR3 protein: CASSLGRGGRETQYF

V gene: TRBV11-2
clone size: -
CDR3 protein: CASSSGQLNRFLDTQYF

V gene: TRBV5-8
clone size: -
CDR3 protein: CASSLGEDGELFF

V gene: TRBV2
clone size: -
CDR3 protein: CASSGQDPHQPQHF

V gene: TRBV11-3
clone size: -
CDR3 protein: CASSLNALEGELFF

V gene: TRBV7-2
clone size: -
CDR3 protein: CASSLAPGVGTEAFF

V gene: TRBV13
clone size: -
CDR3 protein: CASSLTGTDYGYTF

V gene: TRBV6-2/TRBV6-3
clone size: -
CDR3 protein: CASSYSHGGSPLHF

V gene: TRBV7-6
clone size: -
CDR3 protein: CASSFGDSTNSPLHF

V gene: TRBV7-9
clone size: -
CDR3 protein: CASSGGDGTPEQYF

V gene: TRBV10-3
clone size: -
CDR3 protein: CAISESGGQGRMNTEAFF

V gene: TRBV19
clone size: once
CDR3 protein: CASSATFGRYYEQYF

V gene: TRBV4-3
clone size: -
CDR3 protein: CASSQIVDSNEKLFF

V gene: TRBV19
clone size: once
CDR3 protein: CASSPSEVAYYNEQFF